Shown below are 5 T cell receptor beta chains from a single sample sequenced in a study of T cell changes during pregnancy in multiple sclerosis. Measured with immunoSEQ multiplex PCR; TCRdb has only the in-frame clones, and not every one. The sample lists roughly 120,000 clones, roughly 92% occurring once. The sequences come from peripheral blood, collected before pregnancy. Source of these receptors: a female donor with multiple sclerosis, enrolled in a pregnancy study.

V and J are TRBV19 and TRBJ1-1; 12 positions match TRBD1. The CDR3 sequence is 14 residues long. J lost 11 bases, V lost 4 bases, and 8 bases had no gene match. The germline V gene has CDR1 LNHDA and CDR2 SQIVND (reference sequence). The CDR3 nucleotides read TGTGCCAGTAGTAATACCGGGACAGGGGGCGCCGCTTTCTTT. It codes for CASSNTGTGGAAFF.

The V and J genes are TRBV14 and TRBJ1-1; no definite D call. The CDR3 runs to 13 residues. Trimming stripped 4 bases from V and 1 base from J, with 7 bases between. Germline CDR1 and CDR2: SGHDN and FVKESK. The CDR3 sequence is CASSLTGNTEAFF. In DNA, the CDR3 is TGTGCCAGCAGCCTTACGGGGAACACTGAAGCTTTCTTT.

This chain joins TRBV28 and TRBJ1-5; 8 bases fit TRBD1. CDR1 is MDHEN and CDR2 is SYDVKM in the germline V gene. V lost 5 bases, J lost 5 bases, and 8 bases stayed unmatched. This CDR3 has 15 residues. CDR3 protein: CASSIRQGQYQPQHF. As DNA, the CDR3 is TGTGCCAGCAGTATTCGACAGGGGCAGTATCAGCCCCAGCATTTT.

This rearrangement joins TRBV4-1 to TRBJ2-5, with D tentatively TRBD1 (5 bases). This CDR3 contains 15 residues. Germline V lookup: CDR1 MGHRA, CDR2 YSYEKL. Between the trimmed V and J ends, which lost 2 bases and 5 bases, there was a span of 15 bases. The CDR3 DNA reads as TGCGCCAGCAGCCAAATAGGGGCAAATAGGGAGACCCAGTACTTC. It translates to CASSQIGANRETQYF.

V and J are TRBV9 and TRBJ1-4, with 9 bases that match TRBD1. This CDR3 contains 16 residues. J gave up 8 bases and V 0 bases, and 8 bases lay outside the gene matches. Germline CDR1 and CDR2: SGDLS and YYNGEE. The CDR3 nucleotides read TGTGCCAGCAGCGTAGGGGGGACAGGGCCAAGGGAAAAACTGTTTTTT. It yields the protein CASSVGGTGPREKLFF.